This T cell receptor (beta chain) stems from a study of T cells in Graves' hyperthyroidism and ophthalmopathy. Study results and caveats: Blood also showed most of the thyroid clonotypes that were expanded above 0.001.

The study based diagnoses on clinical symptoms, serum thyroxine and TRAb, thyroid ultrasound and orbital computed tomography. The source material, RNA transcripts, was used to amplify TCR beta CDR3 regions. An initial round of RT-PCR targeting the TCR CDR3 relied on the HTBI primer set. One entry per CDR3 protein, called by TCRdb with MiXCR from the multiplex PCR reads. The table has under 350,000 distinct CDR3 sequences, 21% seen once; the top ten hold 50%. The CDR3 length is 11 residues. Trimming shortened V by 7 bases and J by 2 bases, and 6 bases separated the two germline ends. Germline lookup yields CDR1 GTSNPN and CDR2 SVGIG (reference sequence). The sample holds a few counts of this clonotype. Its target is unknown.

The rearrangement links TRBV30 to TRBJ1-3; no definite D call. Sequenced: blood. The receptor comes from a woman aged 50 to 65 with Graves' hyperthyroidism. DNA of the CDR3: TGTGCCTCAAGAGCTGGAAACACCATATATTTT. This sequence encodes CASRAGNTIYF.